Below are 11 T cell receptor beta chains sequenced from a single sample in a study of cytomegalovirus exposure and HLA in healthy donors. Assay used: immunoSEQ multiplex PCR; TCRdb lists only in-frame clones, some missing. The sample lists 100,000 or so clones, approximately 81% seen once, with approximately 20% in the top ten. The sequenced sample consisted of PBMCs. The receptors shown here come from a man aged 18 to 30 in good health and CMV-seropositive.

The chain employs TRBV28 and TRBJ2-1, with D possibly matching TRBD1 (6 bases). The germline CDR1 and CDR2 sequences are MDHEN and SYDVKM. The CDR3 consists of 15 residues. V was clipped by 5 bases and J by 4 bases, with 15 bases between them. This chain's CDR3 is CASSDPTGNYNEQFF. CDR3 nucleotides: TGTGCCAGCAGTGACCCCACAGGGAATTACAATGAGCAGTTCTTC.

The V gene is TRBV7-9, the J gene TRBJ2-5; possibly TRBD1 for D (6 bases). V lost 4 bases to trimming and J lost 4 bases, with 13 bases between them. The CDR3 is 14 residues long. Per the germline V gene, CDR1 is SEHNR and CDR2 is FQNEAQ (reference sequence). The CDR3 DNA is TGTGCCAGCAGCTCCCAGGGGAGAGTAGAGACCCAGTACTTC. Encoded protein: CASSSQGRVETQYF.

V and J are TRBV28 and TRBJ2-2, with a weak D call TRBD1 (6 bases). V was trimmed by 4 bases and J by 4 bases, leaving 13 bases between them. The germline V gene has CDR1 MDHEN and CDR2 SYDVKM. The CDR3 is 15 residues long. The CDR3 loop reads CASSSRGQSTGELFF. Here the CDR3 DNA reads TGTGCCAGCAGTTCCCGAGGACAGTCCACCGGGGAGCTGTTTTTT.

The chain couples TRBV28 to TRBJ1-2, with TRBD1 matching 7 bases. V lost 5 bases to trimming and J lost 4 bases; unmatched junction nucleotides: 7. The CDR3 runs 14 residues. Germline V CDR1 and CDR2: MDHEN, SYDVKM. CDR3 nucleotides: TGTGCCAGCAGTATAGGACAGGACACCTATGGCTACACCTTC. This gives the protein CASSIGQDTYGYTF.

V gene TRBV6-1 combines with J gene TRBJ1-2, with unresolved D. This CDR3 is 14 amino acids long. The germline CDR1 and CDR2 sequences are MNHNS and SASEGT. Trimming cost V 1 base and J 3 bases, with 9 bases left between them. The CDR3 is CASSEGPIHYGYTF. DNA for the CDR3: TGTGCCAGCAGTGAAGGGCCGATCCACTATGGCTACACCTTC.

The rearrangement joins TRBV9 to TRBJ2-2, with TRBD1 matching over 7 bases. The CDR3 contains 15 residues. The junction had 7 bases not matched to a gene; V was cut back by 3 bases and J by 5 bases. Germline V gene lookup returns CDR1 SGDLS and CDR2 YYNGEE. The CDR3 sequence: CASSADRVRTGELFF. In DNA, the CDR3 is TGTGCCAGCAGCGCCGACAGGGTGAGGACCGGGGAGCTGTTTTTT. The complete variable domain, with remaining parts taken from reference TRBV9 and TRBJ2-2, reads DSGVTQTPKHLITATGQRVTLRCSPRSGDLSVYWYQQSLDQGLQFLIQYYNGEERAKGNILERFSAQQFPDLHSELNLSSLELGDSALYFCASSADRVRTGELFFGEGSRLTVL.

The chain couples TRBV7-9 to TRBJ2-5; 11 bases line up with TRBD1. V gave up 4 bases and J gave up 5 bases; unmatched junction bases: 3. The V gene's germline CDR1 is SEHNR and CDR2 FQNEAQ (reference sequence). This CDR3 has 14 residues. The chain's CDR3 is CASSSWDRGETQYF. The CDR3 nucleotides read TGTGCCAGCAGCTCGTGGGACAGGGGGGAGACCCAGTACTTC.

The V call is TRBV10-3, the J call TRBJ1-2; D unclear. The germline CDR1 and CDR2 sequences are ENHRY and SYGVKD. The CDR3 has 14 residues. Trimming left V 3 bases short and J 4 bases short, with 12 bases between. The CDR3 nucleotides are TGTGCCATCAGTGACCAAGGAGCACCCTATGGCTACACCTTC. Translation: CAISDQGAPYGYTF.

The chain uses TRBV7-9 and TRBJ2-1, with 8 nucleotides matching TRBD2. With 5 bases clipped from V and 4 bases from J, the junction kept 10 bases outside the gene matches. The V gene's germline CDR1 is SEHNR and CDR2 FQNEAQ (reference sequence). This CDR3 is 16 amino acids long. The CDR3 protein is CASSPGGGSTYNEQFF. In nucleotides, the CDR3 is TGTGCCAGCAGCCCCGGGGGGGGCTCAACATACAATGAGCAGTTCTTC. The full variable domain, in which reference TRBV7-9 and TRBJ2-1 provide the parts outside the CDR3, is DTGVSQNPRHKITKRGQNVTFRCDPISEHNRLYWYRQTLGQGPEFLTYFQNEAQLEKSRLLSDRFSAERPKGSFSTLEIQRTEQGDSAMYLCASSPGGGSTYNEQFFGPGTRLTVL.

The chain recombines TRBV9 with TRBJ2-2; 11 positions agree with TRBD2. The CDR3 runs to 16 residues. V was clipped by 2 bases and J by 5 bases; unmatched bases: 5. The germline V gene encodes CDR1 SGDLS and CDR2 YYNGEE. This CDR3 is CASSVDTSGSTGELFF. Written as DNA, the CDR3 is TGTGCCAGCAGCGTGGATACTAGCGGGAGTACCGGGGAGCTGTTTTTT.

The CDR3 protein is CASGGTGMNTEAFF. Here the CDR3 DNA reads TGTGCCAGCGGAGGGACAGGGATGAACACTGAAGCTTTCTTT. The chain couples TRBV6-1 to TRBJ1-1; 9 bases fit TRBD1. The V segment lost 8 bases and the J segment 0 bases; nucleotides outside the gene matches: 4. CDR1 MNHNS and CDR2 SASEGT come from the germline V gene. The CDR3 is 14 residues long.